The clone carrying this T cell receptor (beta chain) turned up a few times. The record originates from a study of cytomegalovirus exposure and HLA in healthy donors. Here immunoSEQ multiplex PCR was the method, and the copy in TCRdb shows in-frame clones only, minus some. The table lists more than 60,000 clones, around nine tenths of them singletons, with over 1.5% in the top ten. Sample: PBMCs. The TCR comes from a woman under 30 in good health and CMV-seronegative.

The CDR3 sequence is CASSSRQGKNTEAFF. The CDR3 DNA reads TGTGCCAGCAGTTCCCGACAGGGGAAGAACACTGAAGCTTTCTTT. The V gene is TRBV7-2, the J gene TRBJ1-1, with 8 bases fitting TRBD1. Germline V gene lookup returns CDR1 SGHTA and CDR2 FQGNSA. Trimming removed 6 bases from V and 1 base from J; junction bases left unmatched: 7. This CDR3 spans 15 amino acids.